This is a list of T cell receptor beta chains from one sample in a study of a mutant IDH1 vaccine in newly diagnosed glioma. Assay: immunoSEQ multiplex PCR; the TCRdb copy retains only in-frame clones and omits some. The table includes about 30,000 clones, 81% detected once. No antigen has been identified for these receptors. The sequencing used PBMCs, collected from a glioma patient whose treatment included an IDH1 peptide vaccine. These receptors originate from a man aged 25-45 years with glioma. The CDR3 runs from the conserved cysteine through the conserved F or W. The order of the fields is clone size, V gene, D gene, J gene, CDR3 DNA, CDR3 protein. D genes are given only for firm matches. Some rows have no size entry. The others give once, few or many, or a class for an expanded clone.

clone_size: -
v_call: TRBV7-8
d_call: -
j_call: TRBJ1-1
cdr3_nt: TGTGCCAGCAGCTTAGGGTGGATGAACACTGAAGCTTTCTTT
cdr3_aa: CASSLGWMNTEAFF

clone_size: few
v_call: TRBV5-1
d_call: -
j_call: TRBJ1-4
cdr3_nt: TGCGCCAGCAGCCCAGGACATGCGGGGTCGAAAGAAAAACTGTTTTTT
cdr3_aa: CASSPGHAGSKEKLFF

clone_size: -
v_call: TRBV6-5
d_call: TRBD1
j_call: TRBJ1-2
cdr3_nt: TGTGCCAGCAGTTACTCCGGGACAGGTCCTTATGGCTACACCTTC
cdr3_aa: CASSYSGTGPYGYTF

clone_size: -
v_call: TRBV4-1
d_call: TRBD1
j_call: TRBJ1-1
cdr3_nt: TGCGCCAGCAGCCAGGTCAGGGGGGGAAGCACTGAAGCTTTCTTT
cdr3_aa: CASSQVRGGSTEAFF

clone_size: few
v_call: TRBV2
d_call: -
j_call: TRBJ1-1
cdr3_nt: TGTGCCAGCAGAGAAAGTTACACTGAAGCTTTCTTT
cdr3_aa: CASRESYTEAFF

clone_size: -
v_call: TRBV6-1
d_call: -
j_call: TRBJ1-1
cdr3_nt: TGTGCCAGCAGTGCATCAGGGATCAACACTGAAGCTTTCTTT
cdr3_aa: CASSASGINTEAFF

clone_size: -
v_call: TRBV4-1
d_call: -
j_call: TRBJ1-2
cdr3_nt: TGCGCCAGCAGCCAAGATCTAAGATACGGCTACACCTTC
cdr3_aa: CASSQDLRYGYTF

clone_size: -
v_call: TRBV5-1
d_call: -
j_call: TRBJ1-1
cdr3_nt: TGCGCCAGCAGCTTGGATCAGATGAACACTGAAGCTTTCTTT
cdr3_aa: CASSLDQMNTEAFF

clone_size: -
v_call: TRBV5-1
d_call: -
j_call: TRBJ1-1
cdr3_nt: TGCGCCAGCAGCTTGTGGCCAGGCAACACTGAAGCTTTCTTT
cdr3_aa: CASSLWPGNTEAFF

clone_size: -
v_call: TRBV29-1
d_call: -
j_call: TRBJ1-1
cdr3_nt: TGCAGCGGACAGGACACTGAAGCTTTCTTT
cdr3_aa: CSGQDTEAFF

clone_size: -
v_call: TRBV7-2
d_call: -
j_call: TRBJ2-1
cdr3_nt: TGTGCCAGCAGCGGACTAGTTTGGGACAGTAGAAGCAATGAGCAGTTCTTC
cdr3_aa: CASSGLVWDSRSNEQFF

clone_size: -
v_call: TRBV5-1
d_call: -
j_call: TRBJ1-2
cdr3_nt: TGCGCCAGCAGCCTGGAGTACGAGGGGTATAACTATGGCTACACCTTC
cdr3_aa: CASSLEYEGYNYGYTF

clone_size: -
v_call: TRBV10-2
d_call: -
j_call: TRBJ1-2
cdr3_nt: TGCGCCAGCAGTGAGTCCCGGACGCGGGGTGGCTACACCTTC
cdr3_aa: CASSESRTRGGYTF

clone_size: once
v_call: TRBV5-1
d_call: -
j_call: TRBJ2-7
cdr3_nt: TGCGCCAGCAGCCCGAGGGGTTACGAGCAGTACTTC
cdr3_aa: CASSPRGYEQYF

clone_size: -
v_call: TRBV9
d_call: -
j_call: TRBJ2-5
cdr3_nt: TGTGCCAGCAGCGTAAGGCTAGCAGAGACCCAGTACTTC
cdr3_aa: CASSVRLAETQYF

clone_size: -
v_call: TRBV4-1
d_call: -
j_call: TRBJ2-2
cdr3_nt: TGCGCCAGCAGCCTTTGGGGGGCTGGCGGGGAGCTGTTTTTT
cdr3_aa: CASSLWGAGGELFF

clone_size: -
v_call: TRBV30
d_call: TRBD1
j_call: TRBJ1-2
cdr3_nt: TGTGCCTGGAGAAGGGACAGGGACCTCTATGGCTACACCTTC
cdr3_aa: CAWRRDRDLYGYTF

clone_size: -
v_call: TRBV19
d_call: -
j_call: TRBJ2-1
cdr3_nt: TGTGCCAGTAAATTAGGCGGATACTACAATGAGCAGTTCTTC
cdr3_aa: CASKLGGYYNEQFF